This TCR beta chain was sequenced in a study of early T cells in non-severe SARS-CoV-2 infection. Across the study: With bulk RNA from unsorted whole blood as input, sequencing yielded unpaired chains. Study observations and caveats: The study's VDJdb matching favored anti-spike CD8 responses and missed private and CD4 specificities.

The TCR library protocol attached unique molecular identifiers to the individual cDNA molecules. MiXCR, run by TCRdb on the 5' RACE reads, gives a single entry per CDR3 protein. The data hold tens of thousands of distinct CDR3 sequences, with roughly 10% observed a single time. This clonotype was seen more than once but under ten times. Its antigen is not identified. V shed 2 bases, J shed 6 bases, and the junction held 10 bases outside the gene matches. Germline V gene lookup returns CDR1 MNHEY and CDR2 SVGEGT. The CDR3 totals 15 residues. The sample here was whole blood, taken at baseline. This clonotype was sampled from an adult who was a healthcare worker with PCR-confirmed SARS-CoV-2 infection or an uninfected control (not recorded which). The genes are TRBV6-2 or TRBV6-3 and TRBJ2-7; 7 nucleotides align to TRBD2. CDR3 coding DNA: TGTGCCAGCAGTTACGGTAATCCGGGCGGGGGCGAGCAGTACTTC. It is translated as CASSYGNPGGGEQYF.